Following are 5 T cell receptor beta chains from one sample sequenced in a study of T cell repertoires in cytomegalovirus infection. Via MiXCR, TCRdb re-called the reads, giving one row per CDR3 protein. Counted here are about 180,000 distinct CDR3 sequences, about 18% occurring once; the ten biggest clones make up around 27%. The sequenced material came from CD8+ T cells from PBMCs. The receptor set was obtained from a human donor in good health (CMV status not recorded). Some clones in this sample may be carry-over from other donors' samples.

This clonotype showed up just a few times. This chain joins TRBV7-4 and TRBJ1-2, with D tentatively TRBD1 (5 bases). Germline CDR1 and CDR2: SGHVT and SQSDAQ. V shed 8 bases and J shed 2 bases, with 15 bases lying between them. The CDR3 is 14 amino acids. CDR3 sequence: CASYRRAGNYGYTF. DNA of the CDR3: TGTGCCAGCTACCGAAGGGCAGGGAACTATGGCTACACCTTC. The variable domain in full, completed from reference TRBV7-4 and TRBJ1-2, reads GAGVSQSPRYKVAKRGRDVALRCDSISGHVTLYWYRQTLGQGSEVLTYSQSDAQRDKSGRPSGRFSAERPERSVSTLKIQRTEQGDSAVYLCASYRRAGNYGYTFGSGTRLTVV.

This clonotype was observed many times. The chain is built from TRBV12-3 or TRBV12-4 and TRBJ2-7; D is ambiguous. This CDR3 has 13 amino acids. The V end was cut by 5 bases, the J end by 1 base, with 9 bases between. In nucleotides, the CDR3 is TGTGCCAGCAGTCTGGGGTTATCCTACGAGCAGTACTTC. Translation: CASSLGLSYEQYF.

This clonotype was seen a few times. This chain uses TRBV4-2 with TRBJ1-1; D call uncertain. Trimming left V 1 base short and J 1 base short, with 10 bases between. CDR1 is LGHNA, CDR2 YNFKEQ, per germline. The CDR3 totals 15 residues. In DNA form, the CDR3 reads TGTGCCAGCAGCCAAGTGGCCAGGAGGAACACTGAAGCTTTCTTT. Amino acid sequence: CASSQVARRNTEAFF.

The gene calls are TRBV11-2 and TRBJ2-1; 8 nucleotides agree with TRBD2. The CDR3 is 17 amino acids. V shed 0 bases and J 7 bases; nucleotides not matched to a gene: 11. CDR1 is SGHAT, CDR2 FQNNGV, per germline. The CDR3 loop is CASSLEPRGAHRNEQFF. DNA for the CDR3: TGTGCCAGCAGCTTAGAACCGCGGGGGGCCCACAGGAATGAGCAGTTCTTC.

This clonotype was observed a handful of times. The chain recombines TRBV4-1 with TRBJ2-7; D gene uncertain. In germline, CDR1 is MGHRA, CDR2 YSYEKL. V was shortened by 2 bases and J by 3 bases, with 2 bases between the two germline ends. The CDR3 runs 11 residues. The CDR3 here is CASSQNYEQYF. The CDR3 nucleotides are TGCGCCAGCAGCCAAAACTACGAGCAGTACTTC.